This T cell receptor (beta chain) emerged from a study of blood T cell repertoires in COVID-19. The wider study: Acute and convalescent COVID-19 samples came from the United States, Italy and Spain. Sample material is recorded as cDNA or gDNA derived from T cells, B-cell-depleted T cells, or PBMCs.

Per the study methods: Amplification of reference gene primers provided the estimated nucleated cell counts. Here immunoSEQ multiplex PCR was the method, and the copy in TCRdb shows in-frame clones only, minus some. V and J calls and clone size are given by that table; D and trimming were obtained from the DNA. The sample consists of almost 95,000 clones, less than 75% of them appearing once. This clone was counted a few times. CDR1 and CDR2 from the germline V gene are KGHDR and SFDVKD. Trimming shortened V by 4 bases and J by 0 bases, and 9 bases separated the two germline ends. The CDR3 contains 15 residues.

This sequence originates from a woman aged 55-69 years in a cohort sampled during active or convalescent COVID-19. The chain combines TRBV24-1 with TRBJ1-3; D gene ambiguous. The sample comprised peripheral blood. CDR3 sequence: CATSDPGISGNTIYF. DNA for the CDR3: TGTGCCACCAGTGACCCGGGAATCTCTGGAAACACCATATATTTT.